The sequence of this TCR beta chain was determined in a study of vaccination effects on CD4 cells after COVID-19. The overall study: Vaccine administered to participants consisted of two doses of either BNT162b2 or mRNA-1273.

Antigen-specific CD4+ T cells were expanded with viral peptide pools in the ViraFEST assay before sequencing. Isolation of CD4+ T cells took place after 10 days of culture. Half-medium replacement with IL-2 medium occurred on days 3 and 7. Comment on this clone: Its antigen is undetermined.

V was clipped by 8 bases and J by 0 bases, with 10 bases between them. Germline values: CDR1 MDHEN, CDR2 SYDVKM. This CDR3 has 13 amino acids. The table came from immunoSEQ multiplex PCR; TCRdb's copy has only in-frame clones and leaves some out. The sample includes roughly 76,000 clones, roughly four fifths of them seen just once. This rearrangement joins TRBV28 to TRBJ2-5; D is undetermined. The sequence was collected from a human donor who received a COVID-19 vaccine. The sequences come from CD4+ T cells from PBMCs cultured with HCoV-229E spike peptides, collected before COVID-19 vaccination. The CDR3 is CASFGWDQETQYF. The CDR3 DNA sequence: TGTGCCAGCTTCGGCTGGGACCAAGAGACCCAGTACTTC.